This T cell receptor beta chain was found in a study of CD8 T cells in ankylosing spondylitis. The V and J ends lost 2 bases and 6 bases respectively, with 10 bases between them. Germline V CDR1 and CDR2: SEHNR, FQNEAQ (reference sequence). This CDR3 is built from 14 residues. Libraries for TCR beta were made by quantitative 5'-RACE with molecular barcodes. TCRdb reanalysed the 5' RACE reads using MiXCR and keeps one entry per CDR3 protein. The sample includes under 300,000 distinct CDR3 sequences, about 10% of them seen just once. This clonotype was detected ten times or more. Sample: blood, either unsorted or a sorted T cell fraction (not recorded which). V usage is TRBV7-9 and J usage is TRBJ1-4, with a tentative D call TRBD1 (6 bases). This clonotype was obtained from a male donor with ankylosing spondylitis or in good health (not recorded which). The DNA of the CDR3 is TGTGCCAGCAGCTTATTGGGGGGGCATGAAAAACTGTTTTTT. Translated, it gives CASSLLGGHEKLFF. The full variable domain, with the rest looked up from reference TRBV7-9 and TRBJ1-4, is DTGVSQNPRHKITKRGQNVTFRCDPISEHNRLYWYRQTLGQGPEFLTYFQNEAQLEKSRLLSDRFSAERPKGSFSTLEIQRTEQGDSAMYLCASSLLGGHEKLFFGSGTQLSVL.